This TCR beta chain is from a study of T cells in localized non-small cell lung cancer. CDR1 and CDR2 from the germline V gene are SGHDN and FVKESK. V lost 0 bases and J lost 7, with 15 bases in between. The CDR3 totals 15 residues. Assay used: immunoSEQ multiplex PCR; TCRdb lists only in-frame clones, some missing. The data contain tens of thousands of clones, around 80% of them singletons. The TCR sequence derives from a man between 35 and 75 years old with stage II squamous cell lung carcinoma. The sample was PBMCs, taken before any cancer treatment. The chain couples TRBV14 to TRBJ1-2; D remains unclear. The CDR3 region has the DNA TGTGCCAGCAGCCAAGAAGAGACAATCTCTGGTGGCTACACCTTC. It is translated as CASSQEETISGGYTF.